This section outlines one TCR beta chain sequence together with its context. Its cognate antigen is unknown. The data were taken from a study of beta chain features in type 1 diabetes. The V and J ends lost 6 bases and 4 bases, in that order; junction bases with no gene match: 1. Germline V gene data show CDR1 as MNHEY and CDR2 as SMNVEV (reference sequence). The CDR3 length is 13 residues. The purity of all sorted populations exceeded 95%. The authors reverse transcribed all of the isolated RNA, so sequencing captured expressed TCRB transcripts. Some clones are missing from TCRdb's copy, which holds only in-frame ones; the method was immunoSEQ multiplex PCR. In the table there are 110,000 to 150,000 clones, roughly 10% of which are singletons. General study results and limits: Any PCR bias toward short templates would affect both groups alike.

Input material: central memory CD4+ T cells from blood. The sequence derives from a woman aged 35 to 49 in good health. J is TRBJ2-7 and V is TRBV27, with 12 bases fitting TRBD2. The CDR3 DNA sequence: TGTGCCAGCAGGACTAGCGGGGGATACGAGCAGTACTTC. Translated, it gives CASRTSGGYEQYF.